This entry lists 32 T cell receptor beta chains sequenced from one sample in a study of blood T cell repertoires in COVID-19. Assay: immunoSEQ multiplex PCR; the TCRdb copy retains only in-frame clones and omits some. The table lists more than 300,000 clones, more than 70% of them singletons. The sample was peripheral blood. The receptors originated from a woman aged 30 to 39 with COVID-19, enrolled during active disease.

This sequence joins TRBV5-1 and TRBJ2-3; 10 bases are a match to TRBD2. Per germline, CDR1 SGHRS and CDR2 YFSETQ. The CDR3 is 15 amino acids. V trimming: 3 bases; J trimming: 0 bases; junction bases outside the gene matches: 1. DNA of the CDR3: TGCGCCAGCAGCTCGACTAGCGGGAGCACAGATACGCAGTATTTT. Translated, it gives CASSSTSGSTDTQYF.

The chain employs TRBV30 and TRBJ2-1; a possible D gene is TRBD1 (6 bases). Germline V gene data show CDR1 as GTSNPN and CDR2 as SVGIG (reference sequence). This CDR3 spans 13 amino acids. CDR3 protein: CVYRASSYNEQFF. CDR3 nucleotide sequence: TGTGTCTACAGGGCTAGCTCCTACAATGAGCAGTTCTTC. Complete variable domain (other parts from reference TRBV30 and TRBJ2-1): SQTIHQWPATLVQPVGSPLSLECTVEGTSNPNLYWYRQAAGRGLQLLFYSVGIGQISSEVPQNLSASRPQDRQFILSSKKLLLSDSGFYLCVYRASSYNEQFFGPGTRLTVL.

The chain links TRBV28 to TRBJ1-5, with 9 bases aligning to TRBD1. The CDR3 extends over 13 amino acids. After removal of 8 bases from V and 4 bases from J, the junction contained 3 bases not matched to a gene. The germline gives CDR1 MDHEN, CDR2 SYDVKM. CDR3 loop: CASRGTGNQPQHF. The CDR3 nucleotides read TGTGCCAGCCGGGGGACAGGGAATCAGCCCCAGCATTTT. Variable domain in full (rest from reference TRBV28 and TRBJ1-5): DVKVTQSSRYLVKRTGEKVFLECVQDMDHENMFWYRQDPGLGLRLIYFSYDVKMKEKGDIPEGYSVSREKKERFSLILESASTNQTSMYLCASRGTGNQPQHFGDGTRLSIL.

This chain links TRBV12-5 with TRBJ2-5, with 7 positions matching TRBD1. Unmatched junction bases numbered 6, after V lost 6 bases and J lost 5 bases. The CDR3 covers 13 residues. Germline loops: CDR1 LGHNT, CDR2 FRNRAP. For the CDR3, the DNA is TGTGCTAGTGGCCAGACAGGGACCGAGACCCAGTACTTC. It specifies CASGQTGTETQYF.

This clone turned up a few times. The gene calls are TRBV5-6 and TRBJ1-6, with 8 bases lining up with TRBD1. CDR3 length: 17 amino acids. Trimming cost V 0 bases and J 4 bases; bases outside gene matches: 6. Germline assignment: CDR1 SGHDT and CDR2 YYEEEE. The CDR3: CASSLDPRQGYNSPLHF. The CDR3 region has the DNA TGTGCCAGCAGCTTGGACCCCAGACAGGGGTATAATTCACCCCTCCACTTT.

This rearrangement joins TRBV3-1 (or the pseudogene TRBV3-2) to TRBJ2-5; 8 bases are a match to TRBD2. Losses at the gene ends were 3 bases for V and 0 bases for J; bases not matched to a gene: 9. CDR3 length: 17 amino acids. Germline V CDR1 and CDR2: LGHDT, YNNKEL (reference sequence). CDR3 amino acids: CASSHRSIAGYQETQYF. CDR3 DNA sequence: TGTGCCAGCAGCCATCGTTCGATAGCGGGGTACCAAGAGACCCAGTACTTC.

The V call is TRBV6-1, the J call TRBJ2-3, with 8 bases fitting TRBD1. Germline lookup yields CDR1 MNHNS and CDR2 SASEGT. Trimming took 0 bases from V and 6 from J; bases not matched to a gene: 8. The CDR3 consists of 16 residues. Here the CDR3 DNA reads TGTGCCAGCAGTGAAGCGAGGTCAGGGGGCCTGGATACGCAGTATTTT. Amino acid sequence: CASSEARSGGLDTQYF.

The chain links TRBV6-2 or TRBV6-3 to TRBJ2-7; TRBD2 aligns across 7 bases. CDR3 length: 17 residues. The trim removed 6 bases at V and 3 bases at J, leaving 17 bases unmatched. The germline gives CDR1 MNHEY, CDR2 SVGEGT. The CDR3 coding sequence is TGTGCCAGCAGCCCCCTACTTTGGCGGGGGAACATCTACGAGCAGTACTTC. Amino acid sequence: CASSPLLWRGNIYEQYF.

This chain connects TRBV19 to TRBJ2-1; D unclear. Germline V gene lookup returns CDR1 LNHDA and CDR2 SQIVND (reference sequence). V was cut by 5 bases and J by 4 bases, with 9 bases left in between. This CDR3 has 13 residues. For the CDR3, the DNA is TGTGCCAGTAGTGATACAGAGTACAATGAGCAGTTCTTC. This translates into CASSDTEYNEQFF.

The CDR3 coding sequence is TGTGCCAGTCTAGCGGCGAGCACAGATACGCAGTATTTT. Its protein product is CASLAASTDTQYF. This chain uses TRBV2 with TRBJ2-3; 7 bases align to TRBD2. Trimming cost V 9 bases and J 0 bases; bases outside gene matches: 3. This CDR3 region has 13 residues. The V gene's germline CDR1 is SNHLY and CDR2 FYNNEI. Drawing the rest from reference TRBV2 and TRBJ2-3, the complete variable domain is EPEVTQTPSHQVTQMGQEVILRCVPISNHLYFYWYRQILGQKVEFLVSFYNNEISEKSEIFDDQFSVERPDGSNFTLKIRSTKLEDSAMYFCASLAASTDTQYFGPGTRLTVL.

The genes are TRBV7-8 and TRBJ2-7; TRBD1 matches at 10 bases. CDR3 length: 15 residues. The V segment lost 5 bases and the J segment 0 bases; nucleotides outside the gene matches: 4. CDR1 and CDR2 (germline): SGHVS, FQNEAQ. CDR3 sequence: CASSMGQGSSYEQYF. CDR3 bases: TGTGCCAGCAGCATGGGACAGGGGAGCTCCTACGAGCAGTACTTC. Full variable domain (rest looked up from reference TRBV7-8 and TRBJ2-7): GAGVSQSPRYKVAKRGQDVALRCDPISGHVSLFWYQQALGQGPEFLTYFQNEAQLDKSGLPSDRFFAERPEGSVSTLKIQRTQQEDSAVYLCASSMGQGSSYEQYFGPGTRLTVT.

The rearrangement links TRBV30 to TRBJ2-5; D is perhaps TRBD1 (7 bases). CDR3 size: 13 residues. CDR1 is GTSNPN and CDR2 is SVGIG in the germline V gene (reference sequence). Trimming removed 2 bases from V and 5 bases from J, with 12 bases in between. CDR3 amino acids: CAWSPTGRETQYF. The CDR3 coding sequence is TGTGCCTGGAGTCCGACAGGGAGGGAGACCCAGTACTTC.

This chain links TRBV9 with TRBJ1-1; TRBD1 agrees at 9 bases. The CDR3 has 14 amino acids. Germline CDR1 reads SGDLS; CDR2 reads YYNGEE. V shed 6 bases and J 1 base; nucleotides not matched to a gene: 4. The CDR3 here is CASTPGQGNTEAFF. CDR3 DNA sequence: TGTGCCAGCACCCCGGGACAGGGGAACACTGAAGCTTTCTTT.

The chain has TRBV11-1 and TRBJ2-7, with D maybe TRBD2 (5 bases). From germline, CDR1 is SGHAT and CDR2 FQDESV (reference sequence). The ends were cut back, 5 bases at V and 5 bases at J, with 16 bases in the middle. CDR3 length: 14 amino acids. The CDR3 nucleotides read TGTGCCAGCAGCCCCGATCCGAGGGCCCACGAGCAGTACTTC. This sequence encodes CASSPDPRAHEQYF.

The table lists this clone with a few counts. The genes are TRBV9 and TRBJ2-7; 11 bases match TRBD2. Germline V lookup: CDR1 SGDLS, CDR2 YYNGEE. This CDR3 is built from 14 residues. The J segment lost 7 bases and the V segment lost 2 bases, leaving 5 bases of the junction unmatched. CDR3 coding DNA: TGTGCCAGCAGCGTTACGCTAGCGGGAGGTGAGCAGTACTTC. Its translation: CASSVTLAGGEQYF.

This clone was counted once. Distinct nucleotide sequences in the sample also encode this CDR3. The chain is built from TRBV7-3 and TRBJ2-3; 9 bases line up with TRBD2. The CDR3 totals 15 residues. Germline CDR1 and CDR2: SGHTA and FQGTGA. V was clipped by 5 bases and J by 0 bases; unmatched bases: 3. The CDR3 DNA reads TGTGCCAGCAGCCGAGCGGGAGGTAGCACAGATACGCAGTATTTT. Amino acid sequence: CASSRAGGSTDTQYF.

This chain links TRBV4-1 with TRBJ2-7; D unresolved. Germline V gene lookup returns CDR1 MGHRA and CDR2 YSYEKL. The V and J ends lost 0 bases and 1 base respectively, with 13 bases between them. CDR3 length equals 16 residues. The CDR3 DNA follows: TGCGCCAGCAGCCAAGATCTGCCAGGCCATTCCTACGAGCAGTACTTC. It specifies CASSQDLPGHSYEQYF.

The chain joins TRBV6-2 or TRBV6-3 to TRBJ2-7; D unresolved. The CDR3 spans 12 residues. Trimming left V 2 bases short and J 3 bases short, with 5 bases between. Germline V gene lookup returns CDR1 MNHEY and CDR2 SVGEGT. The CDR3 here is CASSYRGYEQYF. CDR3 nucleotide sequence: TGTGCCAGCAGTTACCGCGGCTACGAGCAGTACTTC.

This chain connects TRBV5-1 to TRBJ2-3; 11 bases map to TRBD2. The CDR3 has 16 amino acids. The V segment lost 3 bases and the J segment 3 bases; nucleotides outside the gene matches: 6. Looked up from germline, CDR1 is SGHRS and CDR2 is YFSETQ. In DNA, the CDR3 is TGCGCCAGCAGCTATACTAGCGGGAGTGGTACAGATACGCAGTATTTT. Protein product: CASSYTSGSGTDTQYF.

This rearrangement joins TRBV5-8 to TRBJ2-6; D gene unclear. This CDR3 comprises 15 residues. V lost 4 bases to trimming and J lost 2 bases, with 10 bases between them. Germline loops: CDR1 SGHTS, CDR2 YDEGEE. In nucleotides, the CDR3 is TGTGCCAGCAGCCAAGTGGGCCCTGGGGCCAACGTCCTGACTTTC. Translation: CASSQVGPGANVLTF.

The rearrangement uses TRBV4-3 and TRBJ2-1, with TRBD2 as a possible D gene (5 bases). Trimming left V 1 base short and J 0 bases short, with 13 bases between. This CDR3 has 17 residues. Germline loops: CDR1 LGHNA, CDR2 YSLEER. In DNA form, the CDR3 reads TGCGCCAGCAGCCAAGTGGGTTGGGGAGACTCCTACAATGAGCAGTTCTTC. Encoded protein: CASSQVGWGDSYNEQFF.

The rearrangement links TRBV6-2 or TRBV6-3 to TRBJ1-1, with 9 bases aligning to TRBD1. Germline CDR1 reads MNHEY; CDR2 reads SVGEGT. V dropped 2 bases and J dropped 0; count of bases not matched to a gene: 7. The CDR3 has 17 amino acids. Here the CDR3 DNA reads TGTGCCAGCAGTTACCATCCGGGACAGGGAATGAACACTGAAGCTTTCTTT. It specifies CASSYHPGQGMNTEAFF.

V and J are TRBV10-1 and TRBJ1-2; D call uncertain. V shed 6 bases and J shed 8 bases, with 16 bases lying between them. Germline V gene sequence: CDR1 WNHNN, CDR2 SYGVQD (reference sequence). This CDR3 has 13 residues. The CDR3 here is CASSRTEASGYTF. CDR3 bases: TGCGCCAGCAGCCGGACTGAAGCCTCCGGCTACACCTTC.

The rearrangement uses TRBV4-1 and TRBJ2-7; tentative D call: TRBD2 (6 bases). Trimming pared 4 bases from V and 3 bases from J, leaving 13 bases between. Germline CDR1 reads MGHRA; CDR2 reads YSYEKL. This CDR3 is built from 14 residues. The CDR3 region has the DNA TGCGCCAGCAGCCCCCGGGACTCCGACTACGAGCAGTACTTC. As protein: CASSPRDSDYEQYF.

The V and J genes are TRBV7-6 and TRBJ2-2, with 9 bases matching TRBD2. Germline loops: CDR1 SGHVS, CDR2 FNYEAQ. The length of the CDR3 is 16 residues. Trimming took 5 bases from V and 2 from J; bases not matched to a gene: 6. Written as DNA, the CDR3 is TGTGCCAGCAGCCTTATAGCGGGAGTTAACACCGGGGAGCTGTTTTTT. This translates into CASSLIAGVNTGELFF.

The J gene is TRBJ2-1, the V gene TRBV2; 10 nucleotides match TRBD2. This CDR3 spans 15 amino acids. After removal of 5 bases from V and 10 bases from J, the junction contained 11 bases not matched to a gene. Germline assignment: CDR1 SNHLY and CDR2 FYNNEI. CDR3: CASSTEAGGVREQFF. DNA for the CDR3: TGTGCCAGCAGTACCGAAGCGGGAGGGGTCAGGGAGCAGTTCTTC.

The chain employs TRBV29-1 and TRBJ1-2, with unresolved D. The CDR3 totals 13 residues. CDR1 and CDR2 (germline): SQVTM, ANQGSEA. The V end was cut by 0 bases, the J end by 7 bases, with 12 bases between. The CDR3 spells CSVEDSGSGGYTF. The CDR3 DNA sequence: TGCAGCGTTGAAGATTCCGGGTCGGGTGGCTACACCTTC.

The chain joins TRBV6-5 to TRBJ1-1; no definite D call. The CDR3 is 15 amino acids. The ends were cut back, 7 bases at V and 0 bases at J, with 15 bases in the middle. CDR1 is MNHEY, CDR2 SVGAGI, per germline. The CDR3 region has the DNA TGTGCCAGCAAACGACACGGGGTAGTGAACACTGAAGCTTTCTTT. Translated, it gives CASKRHGVVNTEAFF.

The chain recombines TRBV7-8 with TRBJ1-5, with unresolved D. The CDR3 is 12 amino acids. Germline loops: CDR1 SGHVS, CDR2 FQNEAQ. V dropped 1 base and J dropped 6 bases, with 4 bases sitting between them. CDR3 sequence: CASSLVSQPQHF. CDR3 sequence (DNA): TGTGCCAGCAGCTTAGTTAGTCAGCCCCAGCATTTT.

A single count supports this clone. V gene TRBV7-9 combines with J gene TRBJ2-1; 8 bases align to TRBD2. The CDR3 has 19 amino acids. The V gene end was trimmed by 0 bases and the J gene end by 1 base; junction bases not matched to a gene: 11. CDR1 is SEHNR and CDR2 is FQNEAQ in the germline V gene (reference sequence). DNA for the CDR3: TGTGCCAGCAGCTTAGCGGGCCCCGTGCGCGGGAGGTCCTACAATGAGCAGTTCTTC. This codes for CASSLAGPVRGRSYNEQFF.

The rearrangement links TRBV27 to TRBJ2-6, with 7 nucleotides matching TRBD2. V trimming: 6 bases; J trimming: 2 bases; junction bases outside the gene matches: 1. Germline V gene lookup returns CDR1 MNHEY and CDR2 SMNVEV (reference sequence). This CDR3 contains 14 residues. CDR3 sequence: CASRGRAGANVLTF. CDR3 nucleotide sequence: TGTGCCAGCAGGGGGAGGGCTGGGGCCAACGTCCTGACTTTC.

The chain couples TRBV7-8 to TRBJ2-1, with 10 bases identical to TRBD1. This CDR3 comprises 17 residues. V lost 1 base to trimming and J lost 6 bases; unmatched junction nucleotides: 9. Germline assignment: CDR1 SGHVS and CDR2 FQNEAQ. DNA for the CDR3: TGTGCCAGCAGCTTAGGCCTCGACAGGGGGCTTAGCAATGAGCAGTTCTTC. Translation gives CASSLGLDRGLSNEQFF.